In this sample, the clone carrying this T cell receptor (beta chain) turned up many times. This sample stems from a study of Graves' ophthalmopathy and Graves' hyperthyroidism. Across the whole study: Peripheral blood sampling preceded any treatment and occurred at initial diagnosis.

Amplification from RNA transcripts yielded the TCR beta CDR3 regions. First-round RT-PCR used HTBI primers; second-round multiplex PCR followed. TCRdb fed the multiplex PCR reads into MiXCR, producing one record per CDR3 protein. Of nearly 400,000 distinct CDR3 sequences detected, about 16% appear once; the ten largest clones hold about 1.6%. With a duration under 3 months, ophthalmopathy in the donors showed moderate-to-severe activity, CAS ≥3 and NOSPECS ≥4. PBMCs were obtained from roughly 9.4 ml of fresh peripheral blood. Trimming cost V 0 bases and J 5 bases, with 10 bases left between them. Germline values: CDR1 DFQATT, CDR2 SNEGSKA (reference sequence). This CDR3 is 13 amino acids long.

The chain joins TRBV20-1 to TRBJ1-1; D gene ambiguous. The sequenced material came from peripheral blood. The TCR was taken from a woman aged 18-29 years with Graves' ophthalmopathy. CDR3 loop: CSAREAPPTEAFF. CDR3 bases: TGCAGTGCTAGAGAGGCCCCCCCAACTGAAGCTTTCTTT.